What follows are 13 T cell receptor beta chains derived from one specimen sequenced in a study of cytomegalovirus exposure and HLA in healthy donors. Primers included in the PCR were 60 Vbeta and 13 Jbeta primers. This table comes from immunoSEQ multiplex PCR, and its TCRdb copy is limited to in-frame clones, with some not included. Altogether fewer than 250,000 clones are present, roughly three quarters being singletons, with the ten largest covering roughly 0.4%. What was sequenced was PBMCs. The receptor source for this set is a male donor in good health and CMV-seropositive.

The chain is built from TRBV2 and TRBJ1-2, with a tentative D call TRBD1 (5 bases). The CDR3 runs 14 residues. The germline V and J ends were trimmed by 4 bases and 6 bases, with 15 bases remaining between them. Germline CDR1 is SNHLY and CDR2 is FYNNEI. The CDR3 sequence is CASSGEWGVHGYTF. The CDR3, as DNA: TGTGCCAGCAGTGGGGAGTGGGGGGTGCATGGCTACACCTTC.

This rearrangement joins TRBV20-1 to TRBJ2-5; D may be TRBD1 (5 bases). Judging by the DNA end, TRBJ2-7 fits better; the J call may be wrong. The CDR3 consists of 11 residues. Germline lookup yields CDR1 DFQATT and CDR2 SNEGSKA (reference sequence). CDR3 DNA sequence: TGCAGTGCTCGGCAGGGCCACGAGCAGTACTTC. It translates to CSARQGHEQYF.

This sequence joins TRBV7-9 and TRBJ2-7; D gene ambiguous. CDR1 is SEHNR, CDR2 FQNEAQ, per germline (reference sequence). V lost 4 bases to trimming and J lost 5 bases, with 21 bases between them. This CDR3 is 16 amino acids long. The CDR3: CASSSPGSPVIHEQYF. Written as DNA, the CDR3 is TGTGCCAGCAGCTCCCCAGGCAGCCCTGTTATCCACGAGCAGTACTTC.

Only one count was recorded for this clone. The chain links TRBV18 to TRBJ1-4; weak D call: TRBD1 (6 bases). CDR3 length: 14 amino acids. Trimming cost V 5 bases and J 5 bases, with 12 bases left between them. Germline CDR1 and CDR2: KGHSH and LQKENI. In nucleotides, the CDR3 is TGTGCCAGCTCAGAGCGACAGGTCAATGAAAAACTGTTTTTT. It yields the protein CASSERQVNEKLFF.

The rearrangement uses TRBV6-5 and TRBJ2-3; possibly TRBD2 for D (6 bases). The CDR3 consists of 16 residues. Germline V CDR1 and CDR2: MNHEY, SVGAGI. Trimming removed 2 bases from V and 4 bases from J, with 16 bases in between. The CDR3 here is CASSYRLTRAPDTQYF. DNA of the CDR3: TGTGCCAGCAGTTACAGACTGACTAGGGCCCCAGATACGCAGTATTTT.

V gene TRBV6-1 combines with J gene TRBJ2-7, with unresolved D. V was shortened by 6 bases and J by 5 bases, with 11 bases between the two germline ends. The germline V gene has CDR1 MNHNS and CDR2 SASEGT. CDR3 length: 12 amino acids. This CDR3 reads CASSSSVDEQYF. For the CDR3, the DNA is TGTGCCAGCAGCTCTTCAGTGGACGAGCAGTACTTC.

V is TRBV6-5 and J is TRBJ1-6, with 9 bases fitting TRBD1. Germline V gives CDR1 MNHEY, CDR2 SVGAGI. The CDR3 has 15 amino acids. V lost 7 bases to trimming and J lost 10 bases; unmatched junction nucleotides: 11. The CDR3 region is CASNPGQGRASPLHF. CDR3 nucleotide sequence: TGTGCCAGCAACCCCGGACAGGGGAGGGCCTCACCCCTCCACTTT.

The chain is built from TRBV2 and TRBJ2-5, with 13 bases that match TRBD2. The J call may be in error: the DNA end matches TRBJ2-7 better. The CDR3 has 20 residues. Germline CDR1 is SNHLY and CDR2 is FYNNEI. The chain's CDR3 is CASRQQAGTSGERSSYEQYF. The CDR3 DNA follows: TGTGCCAGCAGACAGCAGGCCGGGACTAGCGGGGAGAGGAGCTCCTACGAGCAGTACTTC.

The chain links TRBV28 to TRBJ2-1; TRBD2 matches 10 bases. Germline V gene lookup returns CDR1 MDHEN and CDR2 SYDVKM. V lost 6 bases to trimming and J lost 7 bases; unmatched junction nucleotides: 9. This CDR3 spans 15 amino acids. CDR3 residues: CASSLGAGGTNEQFF. CDR3 sequence (DNA): TGTGCCAGCAGCTTAGGAGCGGGAGGGACGAATGAGCAGTTCTTC.

The V gene is TRBV4-3, the J gene TRBJ1-1; a possible D gene is TRBD1 (6 bases). Trimming pared 0 bases from V and 3 bases from J, leaving 11 bases between. The CDR3 extends over 15 amino acids. The germline CDR1 and CDR2 sequences are LGHNA and YSLEER. In DNA, the CDR3 is TGCGCCAGCAGCCAAGATTGGGACACACACACTGAAGCTTTCTTT. It encodes CASSQDWDTHTEAFF.

The CDR3 DNA reads as TGTGCCAGCAGTTCAGCGGGGACAGGGGTCTACGAGCAGTACTTC. Translated: CASSSAGTGVYEQYF. The chain uses TRBV28 and TRBJ2-7; 10 nucleotides agree with TRBD1. The CDR3 runs to 15 residues. With 4 bases clipped from V and 3 bases from J, the junction kept 6 bases outside the gene matches. CDR1 and CDR2 (germline): MDHEN, SYDVKM.

CDR3 sequence: CASKYRASEYF. The CDR3 nucleotides read TGTGCCAGCAAGTATCGAGCTAGTGAGTACTTC. The rearrangement joins TRBV6-5 to TRBJ2-7; no clear D gene. V lost 7 bases and J 11 bases, leaving 15 bases between the germline ends. Germline CDR1 reads MNHEY; CDR2 reads SVGAGI. The CDR3 consists of 11 residues.

This clone was recorded only once. V usage is TRBV9 and J usage is TRBJ1-2; 7 bases line up with TRBD1. The CDR3 consists of 14 residues. Germline lookup yields CDR1 SGDLS and CDR2 YYNGEE. The trim removed 6 bases at V and 5 bases at J, leaving 10 bases unmatched. Here the CDR3 reads CASTTQQGRYGYTF. In nucleotides, the CDR3 is TGTGCCAGCACTACCCAACAGGGGAGGTATGGCTACACCTTC.